The 21 T cell receptor beta chains in this list originate from one sample, sequenced in a study of T cells in Graves' hyperthyroidism and ophthalmopathy. TCR beta CDR3 sequences were amplified from RNA transcripts. The study used the HTBI primer set for a first-round RT-PCR of the TCR CDR3. TCRdb ran MiXCR on the multiplex PCR reads and lists one entry per CDR3 protein. The sample has over 250,000 distinct CDR3 sequences, roughly 13% seen once; the top ten hold around 32%. The sample taken for sequencing was blood. These receptors were taken from a woman between 40 and 55 years old with Graves' ophthalmopathy.

The chain couples TRBV19 to TRBJ2-7, with D unclear. The CDR3 runs to 14 residues. With 2 bases removed from V and 5 bases from J, the gap between germline ends came to 13 bases. Per the germline V gene, CDR1 is LNHDA and CDR2 is SQIVND (reference sequence). The CDR3 region has the DNA TGTGCCAGTAGTATATTGTCTCTTGGGCACGAGCAGTACTTC. Amino acids: CASSILSLGHEQYF.

This clonotype was observed many times. The gene calls are TRBV7-9 and TRBJ1-1; D remains ambiguous. V was trimmed by 4 bases and J by 3 bases, leaving 12 bases between them. CDR3 length: 14 amino acids. Germline V lookup: CDR1 SEHNR, CDR2 FQNEAQ (reference sequence). The CDR3 bases are TGTGCCAGCAGCTCGACAAATTGGGACACTGAAGCTTTCTTT. It specifies CASSSTNWDTEAFF.

This clonotype has ten or more counts. This chain uses TRBV28 with TRBJ1-5, with TRBD1 as a possible D gene (6 bases). Germline values: CDR1 MDHEN, CDR2 SYDVKM. This CDR3 is built from 16 residues. With 7 bases removed from V and 4 bases from J, the gap between germline ends came to 20 bases. CDR3 sequence reads: CASKFKPQGGNQPQHF. CDR3 sequence (DNA): TGTGCCAGCAAGTTTAAGCCACAGGGAGGTAATCAGCCCCAGCATTTT.

This clonotype was counted many times. The chain uses TRBV20-1 and TRBJ2-7, with a possible D match to TRBD1 (6 bases). V lost 1 base and J lost 2, with 15 bases in between. The CDR3 consists of 15 residues. Germline CDR1 is DFQATT and CDR2 is SNEGSKA (reference sequence). Written as DNA, the CDR3 is TGCAGTGCTAGAGCCCCAGGGGACCCAACCTACGAGCAGTACTTC. The encoded protein is CSARAPGDPTYEQYF.

This clonotype was counted many times. The chain recombines TRBV12-3 or TRBV12-4 with TRBJ1-5; a possible D gene is TRBD1 (5 bases). The CDR3 sequence is 14 residues long. Trimming shortened V by 6 bases and J by 1 base, and 10 bases separated the two germline ends. CDR3 DNA sequence: TGTGCCAGCAGGTTCGGGGGGAGCAATCAGCCCCAGCATTTT. Amino acids: CASRFGGSNQPQHF.

CDR3 amino acids: CASSSNGGGLLRYEQYF. DNA for the CDR3: TGTGCCAGCAGCTCCAATGGGGGAGGACTGCTACGATACGAGCAGTACTTC. The chain carries TRBV7-9 and TRBJ2-7, with D perhaps TRBD2 (6 bases). Trimming pared 4 bases from V and 4 bases from J, leaving 23 bases between. The CDR3 loop spans 17 amino acids. Germline V gene lookup returns CDR1 SEHNR and CDR2 FQNEAQ (reference sequence).

This clonotype turned up a few times. The chain combines TRBV7-6 with TRBJ1-4, with 12 bases that match TRBD1. Looked up from germline, CDR1 is SGHVS and CDR2 is FNYEAQ. The trim removed 4 bases at V and 7 bases at J, leaving 4 bases unmatched. CDR3 size: 15 residues. The CDR3 bases are TGTGCCAGCAGCTCACCGGGACAGGGGGCTGAAAAACTGTTTTTT. Amino acid sequence: CASSSPGQGAEKLFF.

The V and J genes are TRBV19 and TRBJ2-3, with 9 nucleotides matching TRBD2. In germline, CDR1 is LNHDA, CDR2 SQIVND (reference sequence). The CDR3 has 16 amino acids. V dropped 5 bases and J dropped 4; count of bases not matched to a gene: 10. The CDR3, as DNA: TGTGCCAGTAGTCCCCTAGCGGGGAGTCACCCAGATACGCAGTATTTT. Its protein product is CASSPLAGSHPDTQYF.

The gene calls are TRBV6-6 and TRBJ1-4, with D uncertain. CDR3 size: 15 residues. Trimming stripped 1 base from V and 8 bases from J, with 14 bases between. From germline, CDR1 is MNHNY and CDR2 SVGAGI (reference sequence). CDR3 protein: CASSYLYKAQEKLFF. DNA of the CDR3: TGTGCCAGCAGTTACTTGTATAAGGCACAGGAAAAACTGTTTTTT.

The gene calls are TRBV20-1 and TRBJ1-1; no firm D call. Germline loops: CDR1 DFQATT, CDR2 SNEGSKA (reference sequence). This CDR3 contains 14 residues. The ends were cut back, 2 bases at V and 6 bases at J, with 16 bases in the middle. The CDR3 region has the DNA TGCAGTGCTAGAAAGGACCTGCCACCCCCTGAAGCTTTCTTT. This codes for CSARKDLPPPEAFF.

In its sample, this clonotype was seen a few times. The chain combines TRBV7-9 with TRBJ1-3, with D uncertain. The CDR3 spans 14 residues. The germline V gene encodes CDR1 SEHNR and CDR2 FQNEAQ (reference sequence). Trimming stripped 2 bases from V and 4 bases from J, with 9 bases between. CDR3 sequence (DNA): TGTGCCAGCAGCTTATTAGTCGGGGGAAACACCATATATTTT. Translating gives CASSLLVGGNTIYF.

There are a few counts of this clonotype. The genes are TRBV7-8 and TRBJ2-7, with D maybe TRBD1 (6 bases). CDR1 and CDR2 from the germline V gene are SGHVS and FQNEAQ. This CDR3 has 17 residues. V was trimmed by 1 base and J by 5 bases, leaving 21 bases between them. The CDR3 DNA reads TGTGCCAGCAGCTTAGTTGATCGCGGAACAGGGAAAGACGAGCAGTACTTC. As protein: CASSLVDRGTGKDEQYF.

This clonotype was seen repeatedly, ten times or more. The J gene is TRBJ2-1, the V gene TRBV7-6; TRBD2 agrees at 7 bases. The CDR3 has 16 amino acids. Germline V gene lookup returns CDR1 SGHVS and CDR2 FNYEAQ. The V gene end was trimmed by 4 bases and the J gene end by 3 bases; junction bases not matched to a gene: 9. This CDR3 is CASSSGTTPIYNEQFF. The CDR3 DNA reads as TGTGCCAGCAGCTCGGGGACTACACCAATCTACAATGAGCAGTTCTTC.

This clonotype was detected ten times or more. The chain uses TRBV29-1 and TRBJ1-2, with D possibly being TRBD1 (6 bases). The germline V and J ends were trimmed by 4 bases and 4 bases, with 10 bases remaining between them. This CDR3 has 12 amino acids. CDR1 SQVTM and CDR2 ANQGSEA come from the germline V gene. The CDR3, as DNA: TGCAGCGTTGGACAGGACCTCTATGGCTACACCTTC. This encodes CSVGQDLYGYTF.

This chain joins TRBV10-2 and TRBJ1-2; 7 positions agree with TRBD1. Trimming took 5 bases from V and 13 from J; bases not matched to a gene: 13. There are 13 residues in the CDR3. Germline V CDR1 and CDR2: WSHSY, SAAADI. DNA for the CDR3: TGCGCCAGCAGTCTAGACAGGGAAGGTGGTGGCACCTTC. It translates to CASSLDREGGGTF.

This clonotype was counted at least ten times. This rearrangement joins TRBV27 to TRBJ1-1, with 9 bases fitting TRBD1. The CDR3 is made up of 14 amino acids. The V and J ends lost 6 bases and 11 bases, in that order; junction bases with no gene match: 13. Germline CDR1 and CDR2: MNHEY and SMNVEV (reference sequence). DNA for the CDR3: TGTGCCAGCAGGCAACAGGGGGCGTTCCCCGTTGCTTTCTTT. It specifies CASRQQGAFPVAFF.

This clonotype was recorded at least ten times. The chain combines TRBV12-3 or TRBV12-4 with TRBJ1-2; unclear D gene. CDR3 size: 13 residues. Trimming took off 5 bases at V and 8 bases at J, with 15 bases between the two ends. DNA of the CDR3: TGTGCCAGCAGTCACGGGCCCCTTCGGGGCTACACCTTC. This gives the protein CASSHGPLRGYTF.

For this clonotype: A much larger clone differs from this one at a single base, so this may be a read error. V is TRBV29-1 and J is TRBJ2-4, with unresolved D. The CDR3 consists of 16 residues. Germline values: CDR1 SQVTM, CDR2 ANQGSEA. The V end was cut by 0 bases, the J end by 5 bases, with 17 bases between. In DNA, the CDR3 is TGCAGCGTTGAAGATTTAACCGTGACACCCGAAAACATTCAGTACTTC. Protein: CSVEDLTVTPENIQYF. The whole variable domain, filled in from reference TRBV29-1 and TRBJ2-4, reads SAVISQKPSRDICQRGTSLTIQCQVDSQVTMMFWYRQQPGQSLTLIATANQGSEATYESGFVIDKFPISRPNLTFSTLTVSNMSPEDSSIYLCSVEDLTVTPENIQYFGAGTRLSVL.

J is TRBJ1-2 and V is TRBV6-1; TRBD1 agrees at 7 bases. Germline V gene data show CDR1 as MNHNS and CDR2 as SASEGT. J lost 8 bases, V lost 4 bases, and 13 bases had no gene match. The CDR3 contains 15 residues. For the CDR3, the DNA is TGTGCCAGCAGTGTGCCCGGGACAGCGAACTTCGGCTACACCTTC. Its translation: CASSVPGTANFGYTF.

The chain combines TRBV7-2 with TRBJ1-2; TRBD1 aligns across 10 bases. V shed 6 bases, J shed 4 bases, and the junction held 11 bases outside the gene matches. The CDR3 consists of 16 residues. The germline V gene encodes CDR1 SGHTA and CDR2 FQGNSA. The DNA for the CDR3 is TGTGCCAGCAGTTTCACCTCCGGGACAGGGGTCTATGGCTACACCTTC. Translation gives CASSFTSGTGVYGYTF.

This sequence joins TRBV3-1 and TRBJ2-6; 7 bases align to TRBD2. The V gene's germline CDR1 is LGHDT and CDR2 YNNKEL (reference sequence). The length of the CDR3 is 15 residues. Trimming cost V 7 bases and J 4 bases; bases outside gene matches: 7. CDR3 loop: CASNRGSTGANVLTF. The CDR3 DNA reads TGTGCCAGCAACCGCGGGAGTACCGGGGCCAACGTCCTGACTTTC.